The present T cell receptor beta chain was sequenced within a study of OX40 agonist ivuxolimab in advanced cancers. As for the study in general: Previous treatment with anti-PD-1, anti-PD-L1 or anti-CTLA-4 therapy was allowed; under 50% had received some.

This clone was counted a few times. Antigen: not known. Profiling relied on immunoSEQ multiplex PCR, and the TCRdb table lists in-frame clones only, not all of them. The sample lists under 90,000 clones; approximately 85% were seen once. Germline-derived CDR1 and CDR2 are MDHEN and SYDVKM. V was pared by 3 bases and J by 3 bases, with 14 bases between. The CDR3 spans 15 residues. Study-wide points: The work left the antigen specificity of expanded peripheral T cells undetermined. Some nonresponders likewise displayed low normalized T-cell clonal expansion.

The sequencing here drew on CD4+ or CD8+ T cells sorted from blood, taken in a trial of the OX40 agonist ivuxolimab. The chain couples TRBV28 to TRBJ2-5, with D possibly matching TRBD2 (5 bases). The origin of this receptor is an adult with an advanced solid tumor such as melanoma, head and neck, liver or kidney cancer. The CDR3 nucleotides read TGTGCCAGCAGTTTCGGAGGTAGTAGCGAAGAGACCCAGTACTTC. Its protein product is CASSFGGSSEETQYF.